This T cell receptor (beta chain) originates from a study of cytomegalovirus exposure and HLA in healthy donors. The CDR3 contains 15 residues. V lost 6 bases and J lost 4; bases outside the gene matches: 7. From germline, CDR1 is SNHLY and CDR2 FYNNEI. This PCR relied on a set of 60 Vbeta primers and 13 Jbeta primers. Assay used: immunoSEQ multiplex PCR; TCRdb lists only in-frame clones, some missing. The table for this sample gives around 65,000 clones. The sequence was obtained from a boy between 10 and 17 years old in good health and CMV-seronegative. The gene calls are TRBV2 and TRBJ2-3; 10 positions agree with TRBD1. The sample taken for sequencing was PBMCs. The chain's CDR3 is CASRARQGASDTQYF. DNA of the CDR3: TGTGCCAGCAGAGCGCGACAGGGGGCCTCAGATACGCAGTATTTT.